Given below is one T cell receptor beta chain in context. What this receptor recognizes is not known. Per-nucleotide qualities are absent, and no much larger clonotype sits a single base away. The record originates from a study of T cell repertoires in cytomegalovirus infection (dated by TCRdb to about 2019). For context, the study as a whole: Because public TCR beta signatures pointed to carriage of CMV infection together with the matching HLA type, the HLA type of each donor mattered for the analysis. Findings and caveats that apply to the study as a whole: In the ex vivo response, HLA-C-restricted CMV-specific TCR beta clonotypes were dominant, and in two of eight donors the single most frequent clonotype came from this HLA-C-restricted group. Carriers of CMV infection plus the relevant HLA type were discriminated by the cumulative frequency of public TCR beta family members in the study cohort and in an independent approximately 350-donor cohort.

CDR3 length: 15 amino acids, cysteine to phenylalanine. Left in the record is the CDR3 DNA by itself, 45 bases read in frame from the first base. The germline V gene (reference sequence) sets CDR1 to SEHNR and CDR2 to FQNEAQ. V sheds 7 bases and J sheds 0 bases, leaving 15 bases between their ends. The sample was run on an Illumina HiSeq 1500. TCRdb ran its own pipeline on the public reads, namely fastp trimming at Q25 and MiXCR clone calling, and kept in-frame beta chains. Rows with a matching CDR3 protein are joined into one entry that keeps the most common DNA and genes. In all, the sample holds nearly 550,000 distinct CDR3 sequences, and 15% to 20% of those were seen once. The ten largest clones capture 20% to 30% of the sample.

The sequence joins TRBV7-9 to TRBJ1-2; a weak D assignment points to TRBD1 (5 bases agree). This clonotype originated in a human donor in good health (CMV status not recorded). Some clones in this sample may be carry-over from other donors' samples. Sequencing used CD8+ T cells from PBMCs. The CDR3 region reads CASTRRQGSNYGYTF. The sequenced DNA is TGTGCCAGCACCCGACGGCAGGGATCTAACTATGGCTACACCTTC.